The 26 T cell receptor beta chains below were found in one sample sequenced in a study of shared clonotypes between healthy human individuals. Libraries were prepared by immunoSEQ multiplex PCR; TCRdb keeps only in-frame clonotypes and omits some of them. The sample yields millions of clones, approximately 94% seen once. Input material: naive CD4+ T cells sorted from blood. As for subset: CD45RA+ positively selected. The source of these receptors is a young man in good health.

The CDR3 sequence: CASSRDPGPYEQYF. As DNA, the CDR3 is TGCGCCAGCAGCCGAGATCCAGGACCCTACGAGCAGTACTTC. The chain uses TRBV5-1 and TRBJ2-7; D unresolved. The germline V gene has CDR1 SGHRS and CDR2 YFSETQ. This CDR3 contains 14 residues. The V gene lost 4 bases and the J gene lost 2 bases, with 13 bases spanning the gap.

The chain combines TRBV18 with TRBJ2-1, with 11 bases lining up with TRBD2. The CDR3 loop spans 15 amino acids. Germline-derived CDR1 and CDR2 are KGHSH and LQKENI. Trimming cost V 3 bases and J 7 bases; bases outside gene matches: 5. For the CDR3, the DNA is TGTGCCAGCTCACCTCCGGGACTAGCGGTGAATGAGCAGTTCTTC. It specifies CASSPPGLAVNEQFF. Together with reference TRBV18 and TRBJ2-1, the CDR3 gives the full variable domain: NAGVMQNPRHLVRRRGQEARLRCSPMKGHSHVYWYRQLPEEGLKFMVYLQKENIIDESGMPKERFSAEFPKEGPSILRIQQVVRGDSAAYFCASSPPGLAVNEQFFGPGTRLTVL.

CDR3 sequence reads: CASSYNPGVSEQYF. The CDR3 DNA reads as TGTGCCAGCAGTTACAACCCAGGGGTTAGCGAGCAGTACTTC. The genes are TRBV6-5 and TRBJ2-7; D may be TRBD1 (6 bases). V gave up 2 bases and J gave up 6 bases, with 14 bases separating them. The CDR3 runs 14 residues. Germline V CDR1 and CDR2: MNHEY, SVGAGI.

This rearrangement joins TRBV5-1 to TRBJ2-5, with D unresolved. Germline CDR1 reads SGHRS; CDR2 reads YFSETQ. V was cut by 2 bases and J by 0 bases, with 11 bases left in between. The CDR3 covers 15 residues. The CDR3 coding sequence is TGCGCCAGCAGCTTCACTCCGGTGTACCAAGAGACCCAGTACTTC. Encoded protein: CASSFTPVYQETQYF.

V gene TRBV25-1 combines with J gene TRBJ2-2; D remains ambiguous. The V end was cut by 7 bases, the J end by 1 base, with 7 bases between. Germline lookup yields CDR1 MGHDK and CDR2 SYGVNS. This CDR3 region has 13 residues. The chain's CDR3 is CASMEQNTGELFF. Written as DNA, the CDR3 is TGTGCCAGCATGGAACAGAACACCGGGGAGCTGTTTTTT. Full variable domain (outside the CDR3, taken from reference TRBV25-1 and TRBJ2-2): EADIYQTPRYLVIGTGKKITLECSQTMGHDKMYWYQQDPGMELHLIHYSYGVNSTEKGDLSSESTVSRIRTEHFPLTLESARPSHTSQYLCASMEQNTGELFFGEGSRLTVL.

The CDR3 nucleotides are TGTGCCAGCAGTTTGAGTCAGACCTACGAGCAGTACTTC. Protein sequence: CASSLSQTYEQYF. V usage is TRBV27 and J usage is TRBJ2-7, with no clear D. From germline, CDR1 is MNHEY and CDR2 SMNVEV (reference sequence). V lost 3 bases, J lost 2 bases, and 8 bases lay in between. This CDR3 has 13 residues.

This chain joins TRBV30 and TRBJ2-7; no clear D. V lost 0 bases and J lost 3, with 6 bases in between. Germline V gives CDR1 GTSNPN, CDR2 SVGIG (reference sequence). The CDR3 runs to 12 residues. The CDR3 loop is CAWSVSRYEQYF. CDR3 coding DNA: TGTGCCTGGAGTGTGTCTCGCTACGAGCAGTACTTC.

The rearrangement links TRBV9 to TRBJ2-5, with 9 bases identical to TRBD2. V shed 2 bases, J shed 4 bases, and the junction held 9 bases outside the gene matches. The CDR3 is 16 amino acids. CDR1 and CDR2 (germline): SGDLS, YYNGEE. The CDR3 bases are TGTGCCAGCAGCGTGGCTAGCGGGAACACGCCAGAGACCCAGTACTTC. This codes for CASSVASGNTPETQYF.

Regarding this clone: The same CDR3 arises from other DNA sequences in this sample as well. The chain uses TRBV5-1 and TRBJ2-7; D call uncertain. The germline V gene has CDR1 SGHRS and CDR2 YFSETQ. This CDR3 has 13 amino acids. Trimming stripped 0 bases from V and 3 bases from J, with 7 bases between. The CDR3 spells CASSLAASYEQYF. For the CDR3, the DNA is TGCGCCAGCAGCTTGGCTGCGAGCTACGAGCAGTACTTC.

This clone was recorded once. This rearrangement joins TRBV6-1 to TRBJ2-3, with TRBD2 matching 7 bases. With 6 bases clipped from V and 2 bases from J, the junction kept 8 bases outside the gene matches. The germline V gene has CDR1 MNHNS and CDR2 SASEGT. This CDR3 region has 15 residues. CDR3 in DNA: TGTGCCAGCAGACTCGGGACTACCAACACAGATACGCAGTATTTT. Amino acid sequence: CASRLGTTNTDTQYF.

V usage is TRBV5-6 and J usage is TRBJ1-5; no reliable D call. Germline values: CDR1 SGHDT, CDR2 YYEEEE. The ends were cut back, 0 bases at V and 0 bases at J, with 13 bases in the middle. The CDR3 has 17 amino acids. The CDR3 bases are TGTGCCAGCAGCTTGGCCTTGGATGCCTCTAGCAATCAGCCCCAGCATTTT. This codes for CASSLALDASSNQPQHF.

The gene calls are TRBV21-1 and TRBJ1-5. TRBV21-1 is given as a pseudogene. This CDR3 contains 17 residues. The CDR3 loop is CASSKKQGVGSNQPQHF. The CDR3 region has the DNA TGTGCCAGCAGCAAAAAGCAGGGAGTGGGTAGCAATCAGCCCCAGCATTTT.

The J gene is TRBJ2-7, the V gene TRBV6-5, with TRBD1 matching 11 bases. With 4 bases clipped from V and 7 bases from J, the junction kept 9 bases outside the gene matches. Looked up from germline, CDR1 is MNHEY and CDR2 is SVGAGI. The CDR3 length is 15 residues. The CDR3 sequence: CASSSFPGQGEEQYF. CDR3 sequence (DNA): TGTGCCAGCAGTTCCTTTCCGGGACAGGGGGAAGAGCAGTACTTC.

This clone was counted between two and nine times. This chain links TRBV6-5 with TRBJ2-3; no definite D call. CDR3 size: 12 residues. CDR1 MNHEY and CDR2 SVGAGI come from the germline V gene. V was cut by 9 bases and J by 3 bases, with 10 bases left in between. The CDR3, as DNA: TGTGCCAGATCTGCCCCGACAGATACGCAGTATTTT. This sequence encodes CARSAPTDTQYF.

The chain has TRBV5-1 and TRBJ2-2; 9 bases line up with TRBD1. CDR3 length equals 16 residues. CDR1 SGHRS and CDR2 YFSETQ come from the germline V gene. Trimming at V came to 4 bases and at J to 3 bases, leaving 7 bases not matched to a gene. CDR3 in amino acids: CASSPGTGLYTGELFF. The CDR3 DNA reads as TGCGCCAGCAGCCCAGGGACAGGGTTGTACACCGGGGAGCTGTTTTTT.

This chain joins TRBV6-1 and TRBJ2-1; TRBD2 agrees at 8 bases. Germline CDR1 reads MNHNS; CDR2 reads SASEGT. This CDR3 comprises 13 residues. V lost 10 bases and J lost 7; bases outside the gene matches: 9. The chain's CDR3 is CATLERERNEQFF. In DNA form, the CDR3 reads TGTGCCACCCTGGAGCGGGAGAGAAATGAGCAGTTCTTC.

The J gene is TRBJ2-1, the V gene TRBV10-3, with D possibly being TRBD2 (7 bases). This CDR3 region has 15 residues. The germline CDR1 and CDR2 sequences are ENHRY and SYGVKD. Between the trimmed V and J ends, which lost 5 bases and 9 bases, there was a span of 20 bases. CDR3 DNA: TGTGCCATCAGTAACTTCGCGGGGGCAGGAGCTGAGCAGTTCTTC. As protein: CAISNFAGAGAEQFF.

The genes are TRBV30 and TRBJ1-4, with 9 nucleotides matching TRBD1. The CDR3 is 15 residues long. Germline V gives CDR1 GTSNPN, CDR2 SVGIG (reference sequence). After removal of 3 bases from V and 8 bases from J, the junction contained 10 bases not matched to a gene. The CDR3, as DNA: TGTGCCTGGAGACCTACAGGGGGCGCGGGGGAAAAACTGTTTTTT. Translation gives CAWRPTGGAGEKLFF. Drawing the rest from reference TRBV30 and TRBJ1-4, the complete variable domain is SQTIHQWPATLVQPVGSPLSLECTVEGTSNPNLYWYRQAAGRGLQLLFYSVGIGQISSEVPQNLSASRPQDRQFILSSKKLLLSDSGFYLCAWRPTGGAGEKLFFGSGTQLSVL.

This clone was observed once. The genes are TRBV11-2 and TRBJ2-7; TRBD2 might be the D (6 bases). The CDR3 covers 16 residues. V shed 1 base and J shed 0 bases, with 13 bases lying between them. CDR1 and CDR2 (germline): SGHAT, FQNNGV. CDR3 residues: CASSLVGPGVSYEQYF. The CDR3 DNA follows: TGTGCCAGCAGCTTAGTAGGGCCGGGAGTCTCCTACGAGCAGTACTTC.

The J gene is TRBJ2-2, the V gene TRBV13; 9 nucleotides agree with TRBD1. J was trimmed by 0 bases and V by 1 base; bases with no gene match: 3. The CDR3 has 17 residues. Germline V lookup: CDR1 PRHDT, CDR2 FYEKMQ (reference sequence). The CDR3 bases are TGTGCCAGCAGCTTAGTCGGGGACAGGGCGAACACCGGGGAGCTGTTTTTT. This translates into CASSLVGDRANTGELFF.

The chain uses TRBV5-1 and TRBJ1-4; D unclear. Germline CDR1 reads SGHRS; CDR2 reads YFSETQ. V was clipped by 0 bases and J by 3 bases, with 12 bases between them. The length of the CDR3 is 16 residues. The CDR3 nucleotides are TGCGCCAGCAGCTTGGCCTTTGAGCCTTCTAATGAAAAACTGTTTTTT. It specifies CASSLAFEPSNEKLFF.

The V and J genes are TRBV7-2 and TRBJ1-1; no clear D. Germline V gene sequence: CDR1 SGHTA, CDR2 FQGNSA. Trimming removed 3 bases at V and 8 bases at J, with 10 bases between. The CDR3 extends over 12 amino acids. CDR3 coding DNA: TGTGCCAGCAGCTTGGACTGGGGAGAAGCTTTCTTT. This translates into CASSLDWGEAFF.

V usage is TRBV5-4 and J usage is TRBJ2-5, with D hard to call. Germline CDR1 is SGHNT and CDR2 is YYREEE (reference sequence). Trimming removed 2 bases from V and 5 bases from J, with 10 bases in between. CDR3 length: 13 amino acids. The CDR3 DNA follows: TGTGCCAGCAGCTTCTATAGGTCGGAGACCCAGTACTTC. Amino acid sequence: CASSFYRSETQYF.

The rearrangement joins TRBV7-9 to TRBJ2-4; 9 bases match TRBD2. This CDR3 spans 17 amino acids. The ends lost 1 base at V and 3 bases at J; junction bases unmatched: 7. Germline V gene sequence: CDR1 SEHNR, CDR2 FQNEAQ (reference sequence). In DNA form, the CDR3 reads TGTGCCAGCAGCTTAGTGGTAGCGGGAGTGGTCAAAAACATTCAGTACTTC. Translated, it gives CASSLVVAGVVKNIQYF. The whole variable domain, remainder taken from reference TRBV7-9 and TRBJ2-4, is DTGVSQNPRHKITKRGQNVTFRCDPISEHNRLYWYRQTLGQGPEFLTYFQNEAQLEKSRLLSDRFSAERPKGSFSTLEIQRTEQGDSAMYLCASSLVVAGVVKNIQYFGAGTRLSVL.

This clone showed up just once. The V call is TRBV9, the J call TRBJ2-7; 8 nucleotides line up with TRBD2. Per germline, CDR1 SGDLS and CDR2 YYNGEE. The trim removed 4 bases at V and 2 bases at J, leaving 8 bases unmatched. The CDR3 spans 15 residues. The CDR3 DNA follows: TGTGCCAGCAGCTTGAGAGCGGGGGACACCTACGAGCAGTACTTC. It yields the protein CASSLRAGDTYEQYF.

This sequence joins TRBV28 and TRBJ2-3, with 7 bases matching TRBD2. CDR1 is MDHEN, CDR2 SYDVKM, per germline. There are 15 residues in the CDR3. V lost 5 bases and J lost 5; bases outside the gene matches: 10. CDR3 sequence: CASSPPAGEVDTQYF. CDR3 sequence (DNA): TGTGCCAGCAGTCCCCCGGCGGGGGAGGTAGATACGCAGTATTTT. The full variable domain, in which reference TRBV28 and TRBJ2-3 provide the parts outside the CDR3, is DVKVTQSSRYLVKRTGEKVFLECVQDMDHENMFWYRQDPGLGLRLIYFSYDVKMKEKGDIPEGYSVSREKKERFSLILESASTNQTSMYLCASSPPAGEVDTQYFGPGTRLTVL.